The rows below give T cell receptor beta chains drawn from one sample of a study of T cell changes during pregnancy in multiple sclerosis. Profiling relied on immunoSEQ multiplex PCR, and the TCRdb table lists in-frame clones only, not all of them. The repertoire holds approximately 48,000 clones, with about 90% as singletons. Sequencing used CD4+ T cells from peripheral blood mononuclear cells, obtained after pregnancy. These receptors all stem from a female donor with multiple sclerosis, enrolled in a pregnancy study. Each CDR3 is given with its conserved first and last residue. A D gene is named only where the DNA matches it firmly. A clone size is listed for some rows: how often the clone was seen (once, few, many), or a class if it is expanded.

j_gene	abundance	v_gene	d_gene	CDR3nt	CDR3aa
TRBJ1-2	-	TRBV7-8	-	TGTGCCAGCAGCTCCACCCAGACAGCCTATGGCTACACCTTC	CASSSTQTAYGYTF
TRBJ2-7	-	TRBV6-1	-	TGTGCCAGCAGAACGCTAGCTCGGTACGAGCAGTACTTC	CASRTLARYEQYF
TRBJ2-7	-	TRBV5-1	-	TGCGCCAGCAGCTTGCGGCAGGGGTGGACCTACGAGCAGTACTTC	CASSLRQGWTYEQYF
TRBJ2-5	once	TRBV5-1	TRBD2	TGCGCCAGCAGCATTAGCGGGAGGGAAGAGACCCAGTACTTC	CASSISGREETQYF
TRBJ2-2	-	TRBV12-5	-	TGTGCTAGTGGTCCCCGAGCCGGGGAGCTGTTTTTT	CASGPRAGELFF
TRBJ2-5	-	TRBV7-2	-	TGTGCCAGCAGCTATCGTGGGAGGAGGGAGACCCAGTACTTC	CASSYRGRRETQYF
TRBJ2-7	-	TRBV30	TRBD1	TGTGCCTCCACCGGTTGGACAGGCTCCTACGAGCAGTACTTC	CASTGWTGSYEQYF
TRBJ1-1	once	TRBV19	-	TGTGCCAGTAGAAGAATTGCCCCCTCGGAGCGGGAAGCTTTCTTT	CASRRIAPSEREAFF
TRBJ2-3	-	TRBV29-1	TRBD1	TGCAGCGCCCTACAGGGGGCCGATACGCAGTATTTT	CSALQGADTQYF
TRBJ2-3	-	TRBV7-2	-	TGTGCCAGCAGCTTTTATTCTTCCCAGGATACGCAGTATTTT	CASSFYSSQDTQYF
TRBJ1-1	-	TRBV27	TRBD1	TGTGCCAGCAGACCCAGGGACAGGAAGAACACTGAAGCTTTCTTT	CASRPRDRKNTEAFF
TRBJ1-1	once	TRBV25-1	TRBD1	TGTGCCAGCAGTGAGAGGGACAGGGGCCCCATATTCACTGAAGCTTTCTTT	CASSERDRGPIFTEAFF
TRBJ2-7	-	TRBV5-1	TRBD2	TGCGCCAGCAGCACCGGGACTAGCGGGAGGTACCCCCCCCTGGAGCAGTACTTC	CASSTGTSGRYPPLEQYF
TRBJ1-5	-	TRBV5-8	-	TGTGCCAGCAGCCAAGGACAGAACCCCAATCAGCCCCAGCATTTT	CASSQGQNPNQPQHF
TRBJ2-5	-	TRBV5-1	TRBD1	TGCGCCAGCAGCTGGGATGAAACCGGGACAGGGGGCGAGACCCAGTACTTC	CASSWDETGTGGETQYF
TRBJ1-2	-	TRBV10-3	-	TGTGCCATCAGGGACAGCATACTTAACTATGGCTACACCTTC	CAIRDSILNYGYTF
TRBJ2-7	-	TRBV7-9	TRBD2	TGTGCCAGCAGCTTAGGACTAGCGCAACCCTACGAGCAGTACTTC	CASSLGLAQPYEQYF
TRBJ2-2	-	TRBV5-1	-	TGCGCCAGCAGCTTGGGGCTGGCGGGCACCGGGGAGCTGTTTTTT	CASSLGLAGTGELFF
TRBJ2-5	once	TRBV7-3	TRBD1	TGTGCCAGCAGCTTAGGTCAAACAGGGGCCGGAGAGACCCAGTACTTC	CASSLGQTGAGETQYF
TRBJ2-3	-	TRBV4-1	TRBD2	TGCGCCAGCAGCCGAGGCGGGAGTACGCAGTATTTT	CASSRGGSTQYF
TRBJ1-3	-	TRBV2	-	TGTGCCAGCAGTGAAGACTTGCACCCGGGAAACACCATATATTTT	CASSEDLHPGNTIYF
TRBJ1-1	-	TRBV5-4	TRBD1	TGTGCCAGCAGCTCCGGGACAGGGAGGGACACTGAAGCTTTCTTT	CASSSGTGRDTEAFF
TRBJ1-5	-	TRBV30	-	TGTGCCTGGAGTGTACGTGCGCAGCCCCAGCATTTT	CAWSVRAQPQHF
TRBJ1-3	-	TRBV5-1	-	TGCGCCAGCAGCTTGGCCAGGGGAAACACCATATATTTT	CASSLARGNTIYF
TRBJ1-5	-	TRBV30	-	TGTGCCTGGAGTGCCCCCAGGGGAGATCAGCCCCAGCATTTT	CAWSAPRGDQPQHF
TRBJ2-7	-	TRBV28	TRBD1	TGTGCCAGCAGTTTCCACCTCCGGGACAGAAACTACGAGCAGTACTTC	CASSFHLRDRNYEQYF
TRBJ2-3	-	TRBV6-7	-	TGTGCCAGCAGCTCCGGGACTAGCACAGATACGCAGTATTTT	CASSSGTSTDTQYF
TRBJ1-5	-	TRBV6-5	TRBD1	TGTGCCAGCAGGGGCGACAGGGGGGACAATCAGCCCCAGCATTTT	CASRGDRGDNQPQHF
TRBJ1-5	-	TRBV6-1	-	TGTGCCAGCAGCTATCAGGGGTATAGCAATCAGCCCCAGCATTTT	CASSYQGYSNQPQHF
TRBJ1-1	-	TRBV7-3	TRBD1	TGTGCCAGCAGCTTTCGGGGACAGGGCTGGAACACTGAAGCTTTCTTT	CASSFRGQGWNTEAFF
TRBJ2-5	-	TRBV12-5	-	TGTGCTAGTGGTTCCTGGGGGGGCAGTCAAGAGACCCAGTACTTC	CASGSWGGSQETQYF
TRBJ1-1	-	TRBV5-5	-	TGTGCCAGCAGCAGAGGGCAACTAGGCACTGAAGCTTTCTTT	CASSRGQLGTEAFF
TRBJ1-1	-	TRBV19	TRBD1	TGTGCCAGCGGACAGGGGACAGGCACTGAAGCTTTCTTT	CASGQGTGTEAFF
TRBJ2-1	-	TRBV2	TRBD2	TGTGCCAGCAGTCCCAGGGCTAGCGGAGTAGAAAATGAGCAGTTCTTC	CASSPRASGVENEQFF
TRBJ2-2	-	TRBV19	-	TGTGCCAGTAGTATAATCGCGGGGCCCCCCGGGGAGCTGTTTTTT	CASSIIAGPPGELFF
TRBJ2-7	-	TRBV9	TRBD1	TGTGCCAGCAGCGTAGGTTCGGGACAGAGCTACGAGCAGTACTTC	CASSVGSGQSYEQYF
TRBJ1-2	-	TRBV6-5	TRBD1	TGTGCCAGCAGTAAAGACAGGGTACGAGGCTACACCTTC	CASSKDRVRGYTF
TRBJ1-4	-	TRBV30	TRBD1	TGTGCCGGTGTACAGGGGGCCCTCAATGAAAAACTGTTTTTT	CAGVQGALNEKLFF
TRBJ1-3	-	TRBV2	TRBD1	TGTGCCAGCCGGGACAGGGAACAACTTTCTGGAAACACCATATATTTT	CASRDREQLSGNTIYF
TRBJ2-3	once	TRBV28	TRBD2	TGTGCCAGCACCAGATCAGCGGGAGGTCCCACAGATACGCAGTATTTT	CASTRSAGGPTDTQYF
TRBJ1-3	-	TRBV30	-	TGTGCCTGGAGTGTAGGTTGGCGGCACACCATATATTTT	CAWSVGWRHTIYF
TRBJ2-7	-	TRBV4-3	TRBD2	TGCGCCAGCAGCCACTTAGCGGGAGGGCGTTTCTACGAGCAGTACTTC	CASSHLAGGRFYEQYF
TRBJ2-5	-	TRBV11-2	TRBD2	TGTGCCAGCAGCTTAGGCTCTAGCGGGAGGGCCATGCAGTACTTC	CASSLGSSGRAMQYF